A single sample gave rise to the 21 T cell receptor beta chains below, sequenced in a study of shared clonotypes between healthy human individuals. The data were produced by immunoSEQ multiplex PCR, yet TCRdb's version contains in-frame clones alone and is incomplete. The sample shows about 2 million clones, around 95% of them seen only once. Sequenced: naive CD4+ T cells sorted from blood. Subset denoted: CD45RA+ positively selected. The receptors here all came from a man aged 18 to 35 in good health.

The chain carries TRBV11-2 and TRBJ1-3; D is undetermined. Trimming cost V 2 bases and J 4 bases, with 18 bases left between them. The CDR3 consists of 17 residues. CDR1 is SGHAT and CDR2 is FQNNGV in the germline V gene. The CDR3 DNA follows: TGTGCCAGCAGCTTAACTTTGATTTTGGGATCCGGAAACACCATATATTTT. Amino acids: CASSLTLILGSGNTIYF.

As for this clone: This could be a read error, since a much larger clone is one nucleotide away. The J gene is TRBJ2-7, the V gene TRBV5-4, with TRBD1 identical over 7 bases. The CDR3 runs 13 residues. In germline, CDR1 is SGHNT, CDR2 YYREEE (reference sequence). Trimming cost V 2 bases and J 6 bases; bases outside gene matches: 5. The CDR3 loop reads CASSFDRVGEQYF. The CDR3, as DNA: TGTGCCAGCAGCTTCGACAGGGTTGGCGAGCAGTACTTC.

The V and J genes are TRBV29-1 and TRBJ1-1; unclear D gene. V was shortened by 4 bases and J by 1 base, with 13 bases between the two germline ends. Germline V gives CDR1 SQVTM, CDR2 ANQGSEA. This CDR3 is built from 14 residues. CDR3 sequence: CSVVSTRQNTEAFF. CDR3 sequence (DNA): TGCAGCGTTGTGTCTACGAGACAGAACACTGAAGCTTTCTTT.

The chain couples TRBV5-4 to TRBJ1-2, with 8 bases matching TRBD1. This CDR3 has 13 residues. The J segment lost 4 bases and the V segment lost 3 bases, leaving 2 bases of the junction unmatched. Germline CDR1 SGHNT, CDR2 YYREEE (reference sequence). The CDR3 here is CASSSQGVYGYTF. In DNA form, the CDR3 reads TGTGCCAGCAGCTCACAGGGGGTCTATGGCTACACCTTC.

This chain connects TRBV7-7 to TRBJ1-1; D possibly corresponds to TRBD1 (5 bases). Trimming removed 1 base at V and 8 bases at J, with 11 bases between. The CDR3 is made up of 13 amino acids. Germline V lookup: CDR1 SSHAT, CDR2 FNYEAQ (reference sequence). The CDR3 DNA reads TGTGCCAGCAGCTTAGAATGGGGCAGCGAAGCTTTCTTT. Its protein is CASSLEWGSEAFF.

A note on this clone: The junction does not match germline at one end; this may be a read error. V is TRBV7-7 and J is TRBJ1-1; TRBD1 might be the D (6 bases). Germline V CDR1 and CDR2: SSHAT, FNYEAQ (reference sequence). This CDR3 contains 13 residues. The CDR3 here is CASSLDTGHEAFF. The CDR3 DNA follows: TGTGCTAGCAGCTTAGATACAGGGCATGAAGCTTTCTTT.

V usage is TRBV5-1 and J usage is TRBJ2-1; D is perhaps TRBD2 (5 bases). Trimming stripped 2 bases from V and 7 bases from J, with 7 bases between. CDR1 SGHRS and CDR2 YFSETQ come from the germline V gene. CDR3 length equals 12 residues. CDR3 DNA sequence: TGCGCCAGCAGCTTCCAGCGGAATGAGCAGTTCTTC. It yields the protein CASSFQRNEQFF.

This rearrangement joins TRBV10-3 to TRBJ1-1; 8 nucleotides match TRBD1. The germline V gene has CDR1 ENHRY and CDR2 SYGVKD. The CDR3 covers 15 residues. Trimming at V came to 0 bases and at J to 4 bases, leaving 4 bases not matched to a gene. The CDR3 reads CAISESQGAATEAFF. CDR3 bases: TGTGCCATCAGTGAGTCCCAGGGGGCGGCCACTGAAGCTTTCTTT.

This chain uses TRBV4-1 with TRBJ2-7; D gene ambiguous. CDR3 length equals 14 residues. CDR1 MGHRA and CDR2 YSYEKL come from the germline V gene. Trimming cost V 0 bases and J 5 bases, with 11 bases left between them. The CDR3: CASSQDRIGHEQYF. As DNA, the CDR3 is TGCGCCAGCAGCCAAGATCGAATAGGCCACGAGCAGTACTTC.

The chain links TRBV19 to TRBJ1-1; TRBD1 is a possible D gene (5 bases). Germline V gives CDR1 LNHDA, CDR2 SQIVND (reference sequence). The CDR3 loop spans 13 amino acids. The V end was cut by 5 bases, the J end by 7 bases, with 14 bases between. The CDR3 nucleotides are TGTGCCAGTAGTCCAATCCTGACAGTTGAAGCTTTCTTT. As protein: CASSPILTVEAFF.

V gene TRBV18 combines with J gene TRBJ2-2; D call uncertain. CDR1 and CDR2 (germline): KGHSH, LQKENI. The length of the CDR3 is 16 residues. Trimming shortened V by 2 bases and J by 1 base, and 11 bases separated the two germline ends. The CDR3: CASSPSAILNTGELFF. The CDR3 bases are TGTGCCAGCTCACCATCCGCCATCTTGAACACCGGGGAGCTGTTTTTT.

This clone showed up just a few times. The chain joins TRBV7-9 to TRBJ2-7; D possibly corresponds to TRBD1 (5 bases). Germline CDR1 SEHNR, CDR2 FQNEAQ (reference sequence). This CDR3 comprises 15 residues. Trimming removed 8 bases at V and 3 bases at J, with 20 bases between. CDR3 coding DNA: TGTGCCAGCCCTAACAACGGACAAGGGAACTACGAGCAGTACTTC. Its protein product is CASPNNGQGNYEQYF.

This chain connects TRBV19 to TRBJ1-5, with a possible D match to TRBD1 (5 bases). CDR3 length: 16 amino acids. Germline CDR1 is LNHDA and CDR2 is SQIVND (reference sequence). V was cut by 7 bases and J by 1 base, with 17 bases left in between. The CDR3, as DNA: TGTGCCAGTAAAAAAGTCGGAGGGGCAAGCAATCAGCCCCAGCATTTT. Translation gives CASKKVGGASNQPQHF. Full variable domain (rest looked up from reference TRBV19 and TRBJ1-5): DGGITQSPKYLFRKEGQNVTLSCEQNLNHDAMYWYRQDPGQGLRLIYYSQIVNDFQKGDIAEGYSVSREKKESFPLTVTSAQKNPTAFYLCASKKVGGASNQPQHFGDGTRLSIL.

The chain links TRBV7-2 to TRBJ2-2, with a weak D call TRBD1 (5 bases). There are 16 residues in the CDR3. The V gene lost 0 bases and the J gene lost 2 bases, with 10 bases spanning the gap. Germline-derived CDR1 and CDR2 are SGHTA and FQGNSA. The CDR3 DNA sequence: TGTGCCAGCAGCTTAGCGCAGGGCCTAAACACCGGGGAGCTGTTTTTT. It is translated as CASSLAQGLNTGELFF.

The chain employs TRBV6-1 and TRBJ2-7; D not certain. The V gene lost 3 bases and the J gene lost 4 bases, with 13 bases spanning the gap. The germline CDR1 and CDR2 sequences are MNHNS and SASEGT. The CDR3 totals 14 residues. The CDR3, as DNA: TGTGCCAGCAGTGAGTACAGTGGAAGATACGAGCAGTACTTC. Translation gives CASSEYSGRYEQYF.

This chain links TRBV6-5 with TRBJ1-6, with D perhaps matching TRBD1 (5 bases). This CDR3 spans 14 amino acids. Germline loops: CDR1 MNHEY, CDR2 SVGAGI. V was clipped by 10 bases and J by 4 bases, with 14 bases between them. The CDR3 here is CATRQTSYNSPLHF. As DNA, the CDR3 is TGTGCCACCCGACAGACCTCATATAATTCACCCCTCCACTTT.

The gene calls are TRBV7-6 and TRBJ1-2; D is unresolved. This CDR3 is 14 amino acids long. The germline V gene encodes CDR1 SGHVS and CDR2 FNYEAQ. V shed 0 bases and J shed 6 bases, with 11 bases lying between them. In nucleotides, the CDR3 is TGTGCCAGCAGCTTAGCTAACCCAGAAGATGGCTACACCTTC. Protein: CASSLANPEDGYTF. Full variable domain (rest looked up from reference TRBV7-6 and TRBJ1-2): GAGVSQSPRYKVTKRGQDVALRCDPISGHVSLYWYRQALGQGPEFLTYFNYEAQQDKSGLPNDRFSAERPEGSISTLTIQRTEQRDSAMYRCASSLANPEDGYTFGSGTRLTVV.

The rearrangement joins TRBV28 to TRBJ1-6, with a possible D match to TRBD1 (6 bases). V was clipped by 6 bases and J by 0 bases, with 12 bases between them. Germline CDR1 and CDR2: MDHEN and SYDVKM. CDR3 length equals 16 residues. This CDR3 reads CASSITGSSYNSPLHF. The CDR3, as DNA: TGTGCCAGCAGCATTACAGGGAGCTCCTATAATTCACCCCTCCACTTT.

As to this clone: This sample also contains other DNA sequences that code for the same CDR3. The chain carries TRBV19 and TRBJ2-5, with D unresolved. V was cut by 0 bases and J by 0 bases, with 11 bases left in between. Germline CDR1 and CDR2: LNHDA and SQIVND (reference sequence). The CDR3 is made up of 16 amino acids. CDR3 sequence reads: CASSIEVHRNQETQYF. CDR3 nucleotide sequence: TGTGCCAGTAGTATAGAGGTCCACAGAAACCAAGAGACCCAGTACTTC.

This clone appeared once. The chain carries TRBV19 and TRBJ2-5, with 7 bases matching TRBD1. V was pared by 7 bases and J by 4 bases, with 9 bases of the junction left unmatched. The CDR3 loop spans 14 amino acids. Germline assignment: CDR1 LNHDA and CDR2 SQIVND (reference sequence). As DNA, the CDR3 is TGTGCCAGTAAGGGACAGCCCCCTCGAGAGACCCAGTACTTC. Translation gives CASKGQPPRETQYF.

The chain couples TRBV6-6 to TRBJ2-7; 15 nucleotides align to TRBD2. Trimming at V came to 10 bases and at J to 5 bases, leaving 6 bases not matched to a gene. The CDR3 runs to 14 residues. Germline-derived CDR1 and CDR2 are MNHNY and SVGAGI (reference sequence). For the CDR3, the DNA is TGTGCCACAAGGACTAGCGGGAGGGTCGACGAGCAGTACTTC. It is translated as CATRTSGRVDEQYF.